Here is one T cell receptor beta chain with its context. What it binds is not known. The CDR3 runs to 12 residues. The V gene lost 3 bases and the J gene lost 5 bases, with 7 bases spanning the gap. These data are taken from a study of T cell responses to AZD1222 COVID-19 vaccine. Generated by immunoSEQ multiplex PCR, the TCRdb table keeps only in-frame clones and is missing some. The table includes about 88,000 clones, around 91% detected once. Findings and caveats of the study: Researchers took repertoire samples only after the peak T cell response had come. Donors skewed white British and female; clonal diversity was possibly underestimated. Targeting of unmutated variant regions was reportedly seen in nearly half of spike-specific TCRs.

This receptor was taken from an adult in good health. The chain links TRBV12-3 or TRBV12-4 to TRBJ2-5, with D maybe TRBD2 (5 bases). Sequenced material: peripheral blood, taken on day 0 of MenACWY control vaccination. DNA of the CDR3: TGTGCCAGCAGTTTTTGGAGGGAGACCCAGTACTTC. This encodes CASSFWRETQYF.